The sequence of this T cell receptor beta chain was determined in a study of T cell responses to AZD1222 COVID-19 vaccine. This clone showed up just once. Its antigen is as yet unknown. Germline V gene lookup returns CDR1 SGDLS and CDR2 YYNGEE. This CDR3 has 18 amino acids. J lost 8 bases, V lost 0 bases, and 15 bases had no gene match. Overall study findings and caveats: No day 14 peak samples; only post-peak repertoires were characterized. Spike-specific TCR breadth rose after two AZD1222 doses, and depth rose as well. Baseline serostatus was positive in only a handful of AZD1222 recipients.

Using immunoSEQ multiplex PCR, the repertoire was profiled, and TCRdb retains in-frame clones only, with some absent. This table has 150,000 to 200,000 clones, 80% to 90% appearing once. This clonotype was obtained from an adult who received the AZD1222 COVID-19 vaccine. The material sequenced was peripheral blood, taken 28 days after the second AZD1222 dose. The J gene is TRBJ1-4, the V gene TRBV9, with TRBD1 matching 8 bases. CDR3 in amino acids: CASSVGRTGRVLEEKLFF. Here the CDR3 DNA reads TGTGCCAGCAGCGTAGGAAGGACAGGGCGCGTCCTTGAGGAAAAACTGTTTTTT.